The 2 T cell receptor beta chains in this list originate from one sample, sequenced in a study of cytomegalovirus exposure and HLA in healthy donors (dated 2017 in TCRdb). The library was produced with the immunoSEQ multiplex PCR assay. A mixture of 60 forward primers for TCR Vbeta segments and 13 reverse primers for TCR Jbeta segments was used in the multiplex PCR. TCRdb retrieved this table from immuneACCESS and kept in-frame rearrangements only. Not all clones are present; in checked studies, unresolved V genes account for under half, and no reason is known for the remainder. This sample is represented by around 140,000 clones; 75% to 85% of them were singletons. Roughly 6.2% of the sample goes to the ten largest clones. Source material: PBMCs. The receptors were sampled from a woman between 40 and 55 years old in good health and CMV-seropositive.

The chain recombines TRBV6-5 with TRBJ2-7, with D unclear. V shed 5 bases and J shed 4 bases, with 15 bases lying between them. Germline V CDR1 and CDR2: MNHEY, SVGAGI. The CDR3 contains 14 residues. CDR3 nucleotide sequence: TGTGCCAGCAGTGAAGGAGCCGGGTTTTACGAGCAGTACTTC. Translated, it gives CASSEGAGFYEQYF.

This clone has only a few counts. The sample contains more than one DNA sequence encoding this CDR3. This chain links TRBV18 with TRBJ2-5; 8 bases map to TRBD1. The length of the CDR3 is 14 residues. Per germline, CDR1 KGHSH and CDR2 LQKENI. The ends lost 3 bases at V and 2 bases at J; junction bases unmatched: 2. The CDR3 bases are TGTGCCAGCTCACCGAGGACAGGGCAAGAGACCCAGTACTTC. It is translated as CASSPRTGQETQYF.